This section outlines one T cell receptor beta chain sequence together with its context. The antigen remains undetermined. This specimen belongs to a study of cytomegalovirus exposure and HLA in healthy donors. CDR1 is SGHTA and CDR2 is FQGNSA in the germline V gene. V shed 4 bases and J shed 3 bases, with 16 bases lying between them. This CDR3 spans 16 amino acids. It was with 60 Vbeta and 13 Jbeta primers that the PCR ran. Sequencing used immunoSEQ multiplex PCR; TCRdb keeps in-frame clones, though not all of them. The repertoire has 150,000 to 200,000 clones, 80% of them found once; the top ten carry about 15%. Whole-study results and caveats: The listing of 150 or so TCR beta chains classed them as cytomegalovirus-associated.

The V call is TRBV7-2, the J call TRBJ2-1; D might be TRBD2 (7 bases). The sequence was obtained from a woman aged 40 to 50 in good health and CMV-seronegative. The sample comprised PBMCs. CDR3 in DNA: TGTGCCAGCAGCTCCGAGGGGGAGGGTTACTACAATGAGCAGTTCTTC. Its translation is CASSSEGEGYYNEQFF.